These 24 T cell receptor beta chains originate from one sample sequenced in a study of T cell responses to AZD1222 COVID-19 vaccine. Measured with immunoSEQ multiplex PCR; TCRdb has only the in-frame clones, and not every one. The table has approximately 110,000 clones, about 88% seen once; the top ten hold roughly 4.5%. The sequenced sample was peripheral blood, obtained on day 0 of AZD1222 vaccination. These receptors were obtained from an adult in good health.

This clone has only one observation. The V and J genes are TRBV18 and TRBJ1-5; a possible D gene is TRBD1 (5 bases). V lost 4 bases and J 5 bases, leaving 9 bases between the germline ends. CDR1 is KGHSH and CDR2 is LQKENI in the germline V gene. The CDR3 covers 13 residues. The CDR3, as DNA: TGTGCCAGCTCACTACAGGTAGATCAGCCCCAGCATTTT. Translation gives CASSLQVDQPQHF.

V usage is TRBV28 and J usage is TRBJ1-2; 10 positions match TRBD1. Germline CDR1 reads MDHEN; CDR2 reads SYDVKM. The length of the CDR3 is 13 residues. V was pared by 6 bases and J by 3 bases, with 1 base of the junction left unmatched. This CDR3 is CASRTGGYYGYTF. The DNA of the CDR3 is TGTGCCAGCAGGACAGGGGGCTACTATGGCTACACCTTC.

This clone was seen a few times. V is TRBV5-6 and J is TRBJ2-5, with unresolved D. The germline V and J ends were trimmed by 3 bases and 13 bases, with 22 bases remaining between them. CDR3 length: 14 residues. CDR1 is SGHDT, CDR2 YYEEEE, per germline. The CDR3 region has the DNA TGTGCCAGCAGCTCCGCCGGTTGGGTCGCGGCCCCGTACTTC. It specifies CASSSAGWVAAPYF.

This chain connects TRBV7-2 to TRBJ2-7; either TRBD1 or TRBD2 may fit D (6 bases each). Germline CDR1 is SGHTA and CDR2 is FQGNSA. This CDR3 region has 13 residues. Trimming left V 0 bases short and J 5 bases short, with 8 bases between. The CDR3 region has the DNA TGTGCCAGCAGCTTAGCGGGGGGCCACGAGCAGTACTTC. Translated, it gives CASSLAGGHEQYF. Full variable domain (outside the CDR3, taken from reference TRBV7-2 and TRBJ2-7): GAGVSQSPSNKVTEKGKDVELRCDPISGHTALYWYRQSLGQGLEFLIYFQGNSAPDKSGLPSDRFSAERTGGSVSTLTIQRTQQEDSAVYLCASSLAGGHEQYFGPGTRLTVT.

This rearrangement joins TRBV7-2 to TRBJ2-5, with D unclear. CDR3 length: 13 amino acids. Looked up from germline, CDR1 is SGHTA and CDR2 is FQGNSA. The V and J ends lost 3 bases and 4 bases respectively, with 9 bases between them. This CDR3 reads CASSFPTPETQYF. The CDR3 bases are TGTGCCAGCAGCTTTCCGACTCCAGAGACCCAGTACTTC.

CDR3 protein: CASSYRLAGELFF. The CDR3 DNA is TGTGCCAGCAGTTACAGACTCGCCGGGGAGCTGTTTTTT. The V gene is TRBV27, the J gene TRBJ2-2; no definite D call. Trimming removed 4 bases at V and 6 bases at J, with 9 bases between. Looked up from germline, CDR1 is MNHEY and CDR2 is SMNVEV (reference sequence). CDR3 length: 13 amino acids.

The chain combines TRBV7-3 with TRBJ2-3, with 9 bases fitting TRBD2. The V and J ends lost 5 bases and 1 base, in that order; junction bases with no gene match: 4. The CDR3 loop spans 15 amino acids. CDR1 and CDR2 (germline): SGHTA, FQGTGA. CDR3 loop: CASSKTSGGTDTQYF. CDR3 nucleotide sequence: TGTGCCAGCAGCAAGACTAGCGGAGGCACAGATACGCAGTATTTT.

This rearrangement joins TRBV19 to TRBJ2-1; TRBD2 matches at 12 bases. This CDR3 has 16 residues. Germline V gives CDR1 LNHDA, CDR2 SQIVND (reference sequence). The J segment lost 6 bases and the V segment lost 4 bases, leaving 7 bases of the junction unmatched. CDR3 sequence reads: CASSRPSGREGNEQFF. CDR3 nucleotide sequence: TGTGCCAGTAGTAGACCTAGCGGGAGGGAGGGCAATGAGCAGTTCTTC.

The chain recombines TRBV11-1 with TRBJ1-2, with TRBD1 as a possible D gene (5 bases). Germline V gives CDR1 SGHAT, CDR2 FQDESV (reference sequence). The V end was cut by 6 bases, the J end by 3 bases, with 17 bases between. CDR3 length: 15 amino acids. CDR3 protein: CASSSPSGGHYGYTF. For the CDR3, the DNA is TGTGCCAGCAGTTCCCCCTCCGGGGGTCACTATGGCTACACCTTC.

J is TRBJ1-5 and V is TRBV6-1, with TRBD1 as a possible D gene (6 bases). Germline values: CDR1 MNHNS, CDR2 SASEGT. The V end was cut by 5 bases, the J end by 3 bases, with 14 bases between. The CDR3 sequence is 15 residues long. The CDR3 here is CASSSGQGFNQPQHF. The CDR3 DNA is TGTGCCAGCAGTTCCGGGCAGGGGTTCAATCAGCCCCAGCATTTT.

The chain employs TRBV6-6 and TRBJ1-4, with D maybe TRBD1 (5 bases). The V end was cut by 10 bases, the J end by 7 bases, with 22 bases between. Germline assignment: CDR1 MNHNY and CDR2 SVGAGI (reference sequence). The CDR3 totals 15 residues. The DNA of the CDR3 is TGTGCCACCCTTCGGAGCGGGGCTGGGAGTGAAAAACTGTTTTTT. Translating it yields CATLRSGAGSEKLFF.

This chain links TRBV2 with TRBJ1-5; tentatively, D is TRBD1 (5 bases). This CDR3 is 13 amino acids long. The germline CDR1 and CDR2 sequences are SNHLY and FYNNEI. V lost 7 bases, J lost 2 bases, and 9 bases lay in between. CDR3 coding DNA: TGTGCCAGCAAGACGGGGGGCAATCAGCCCCAGCATTTT. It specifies CASKTGGNQPQHF.

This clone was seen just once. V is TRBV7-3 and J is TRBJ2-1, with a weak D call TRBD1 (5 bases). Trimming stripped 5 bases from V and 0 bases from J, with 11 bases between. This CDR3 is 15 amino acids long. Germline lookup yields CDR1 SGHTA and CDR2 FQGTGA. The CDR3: CASSRTDSSYNEQFF. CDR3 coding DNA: TGTGCCAGCAGCCGTACAGACAGCTCCTACAATGAGCAGTTCTTC.

The CDR3 protein is CASSTYQGRETQYF. The CDR3 DNA follows: TGTGCCAGCAGCACCTACCAGGGACGGGAGACCCAGTACTTC. The rearrangement links TRBV7-2 to TRBJ2-5; D possibly matches TRBD1 or TRBD2 (5 bases each). Germline V gene lookup returns CDR1 SGHTA and CDR2 FQGNSA. V gave up 5 bases and J gave up 5 bases, with 15 bases separating them. The CDR3 runs 14 residues.

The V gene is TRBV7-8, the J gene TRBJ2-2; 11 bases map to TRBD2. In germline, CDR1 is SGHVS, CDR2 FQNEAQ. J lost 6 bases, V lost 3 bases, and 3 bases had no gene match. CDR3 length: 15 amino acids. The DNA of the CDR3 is TGTGCCAGCAGCTTTTTAGCGGGGGGGGCCGGGGAGCTGTTTTTT. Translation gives CASSFLAGGAGELFF.

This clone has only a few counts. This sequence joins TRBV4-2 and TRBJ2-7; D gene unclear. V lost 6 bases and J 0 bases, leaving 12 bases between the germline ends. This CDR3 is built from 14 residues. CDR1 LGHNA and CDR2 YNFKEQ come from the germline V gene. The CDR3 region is CASSLSSNSYEQYF. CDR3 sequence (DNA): TGTGCCAGCAGTCTCAGTTCCAACTCCTACGAGCAGTACTTC.

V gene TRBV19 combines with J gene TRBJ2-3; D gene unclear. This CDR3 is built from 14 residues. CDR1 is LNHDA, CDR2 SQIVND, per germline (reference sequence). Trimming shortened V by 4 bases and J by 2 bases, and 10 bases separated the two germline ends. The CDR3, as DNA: TGTGCCAGTAGTAAAGGTTACCTCACAGATACGCAGTATTTT. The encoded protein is CASSKGYLTDTQYF. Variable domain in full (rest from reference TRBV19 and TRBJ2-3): DGGITQSPKYLFRKEGQNVTLSCEQNLNHDAMYWYRQDPGQGLRLIYYSQIVNDFQKGDIAEGYSVSREKKESFPLTVTSAQKNPTAFYLCASSKGYLTDTQYFGPGTRLTVL.

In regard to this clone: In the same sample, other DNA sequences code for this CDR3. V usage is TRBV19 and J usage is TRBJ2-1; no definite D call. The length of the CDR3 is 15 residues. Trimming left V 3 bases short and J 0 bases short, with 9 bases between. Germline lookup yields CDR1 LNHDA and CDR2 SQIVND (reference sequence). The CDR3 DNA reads TGTGCCAGTAGTATCTCCACGAGCTCCTACAATGAGCAGTTCTTC. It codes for CASSISTSSYNEQFF.

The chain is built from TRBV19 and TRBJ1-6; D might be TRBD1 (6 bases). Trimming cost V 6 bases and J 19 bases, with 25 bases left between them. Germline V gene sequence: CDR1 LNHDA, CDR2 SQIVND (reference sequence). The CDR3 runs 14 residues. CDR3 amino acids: CASRPRGRWGYLHF. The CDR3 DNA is TGTGCCAGTAGGCCCAGGGGTCGTTGGGGTTACTTACACTTT.

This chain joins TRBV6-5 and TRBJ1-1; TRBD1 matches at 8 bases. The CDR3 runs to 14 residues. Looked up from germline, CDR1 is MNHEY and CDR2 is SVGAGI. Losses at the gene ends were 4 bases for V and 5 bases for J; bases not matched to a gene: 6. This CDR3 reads CASSLQGGFTEAFF. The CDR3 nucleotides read TGTGCCAGCAGTTTACAGGGGGGTTTTACTGAAGCTTTCTTT.

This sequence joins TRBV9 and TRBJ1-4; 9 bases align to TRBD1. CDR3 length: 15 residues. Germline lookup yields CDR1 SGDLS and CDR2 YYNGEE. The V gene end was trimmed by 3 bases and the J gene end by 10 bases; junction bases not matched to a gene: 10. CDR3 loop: CASSAAGTGRGKLFF. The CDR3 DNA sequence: TGTGCCAGCAGCGCCGCCGGGACAGGGAGAGGAAAACTGTTTTTT.

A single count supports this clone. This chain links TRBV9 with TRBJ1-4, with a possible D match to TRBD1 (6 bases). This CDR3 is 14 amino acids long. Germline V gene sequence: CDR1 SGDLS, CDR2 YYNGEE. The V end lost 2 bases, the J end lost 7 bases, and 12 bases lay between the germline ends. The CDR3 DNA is TGTGCCAGCAGCGTCGCAGGGGACGGTGAAAAACTGTTTTTT. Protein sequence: CASSVAGDGEKLFF. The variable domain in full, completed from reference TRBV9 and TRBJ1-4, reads DSGVTQTPKHLITATGQRVTLRCSPRSGDLSVYWYQQSLDQGLQFLIQYYNGEERAKGNILERFSAQQFPDLHSELNLSSLELGDSALYFCASSVAGDGEKLFFGSGTQLSVL.

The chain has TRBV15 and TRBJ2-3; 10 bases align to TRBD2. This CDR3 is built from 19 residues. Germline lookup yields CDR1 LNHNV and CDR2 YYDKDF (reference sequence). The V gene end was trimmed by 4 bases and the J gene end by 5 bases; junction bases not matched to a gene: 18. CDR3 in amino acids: CATSMGTSAVVEGIDTQYF. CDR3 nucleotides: TGTGCCACCAGCATGGGGACTAGCGCAGTAGTTGAGGGAATAGATACGCAGTATTTT.

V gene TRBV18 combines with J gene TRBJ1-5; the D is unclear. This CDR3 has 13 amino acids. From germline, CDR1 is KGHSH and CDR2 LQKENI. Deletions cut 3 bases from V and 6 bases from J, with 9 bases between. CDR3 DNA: TGTGCCAGCTCACCTACAGACGGTCAGCCCCAGCATTTT. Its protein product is CASSPTDGQPQHF.